Each of the 17 T cell receptor beta chains below was sequenced from the same sample in a study of shared clonotypes between healthy human individuals. Using immunoSEQ multiplex PCR, the repertoire was profiled, and TCRdb retains in-frame clones only, with some absent. Of fewer than 3 million clones in the sample, less than 95% were seen once. The sequenced sample consisted of naive CD4+ T cells from PBMCs. This sample's subset: CD45RA+ positively selected. Receptors originate from a man aged 18 to 30 in good health. Some clones in this sample may be carry-over from other donors' samples.

The rearrangement uses TRBV7-6 and TRBJ1-3; the D is unclear. The CDR3 extends over 16 amino acids. The V end was cut by 5 bases, the J end by 0 bases, with 14 bases between. Germline assignment: CDR1 SGHVS and CDR2 FNYEAQ. CDR3 nucleotides: TGTGCCAGCAGCATCGGACGCGTCCGCTCTGGAAACACCATATATTTT. Translated, it gives CASSIGRVRSGNTIYF.

This clone was detected only once. CDR3 in amino acids: CASSSSGLVYMETQYF. CDR3 DNA sequence: TGCGCCAGCAGCTCGTCTGGACTAGTGTATATGGAGACCCAGTACTTC. The V call is TRBV5-1, the J call TRBJ2-5; 7 nucleotides align to TRBD2. With 3 bases clipped from V and 5 bases from J, the junction kept 13 bases outside the gene matches. CDR3 length equals 16 residues. Germline loops: CDR1 SGHRS, CDR2 YFSETQ.

The chain is built from TRBV29-1 and TRBJ1-2; D unclear. This CDR3 is built from 14 residues. Trimming cost V 4 bases and J 0 bases, with 12 bases left between them. Germline values: CDR1 SQVTM, CDR2 ANQGSEA. The CDR3 DNA reads as TGCAGCGTTGTCACCCCCCCAGCTAACTATGGCTACACCTTC. This gives the protein CSVVTPPANYGYTF.

The chain uses TRBV29-1 and TRBJ2-1, with unresolved D. The ends were cut back, 5 bases at V and 3 bases at J, with 8 bases in the middle. The CDR3 is 12 residues long. The germline V gene encodes CDR1 SQVTM and CDR2 ANQGSEA. The CDR3 nucleotides read TGCAGCGTTACCAGGAGCTACAATGAGCAGTTCTTC. Residues: CSVTRSYNEQFF.

The chain employs TRBV7-9 and TRBJ1-4; 7 nucleotides align to TRBD1. Trimming cost V 6 bases and J 7 bases; bases outside gene matches: 17. The germline CDR1 and CDR2 sequences are SEHNR and FQNEAQ (reference sequence). The CDR3 runs 17 residues. CDR3 DNA sequence: TGTGCCAGCAGACCCCCGGAACAGGGGCGGGGAATTGAAAAACTGTTTTTT. Protein: CASRPPEQGRGIEKLFF.

The rearrangement joins TRBV6-5 to TRBJ1-6, with unresolved D. Trimming took 8 bases from V and 10 from J, leaving 12 bases between them. Germline lookup yields CDR1 MNHEY and CDR2 SVGAGI. This CDR3 is 12 amino acids long. This CDR3 reads CASGFTASPLHF. The CDR3 DNA reads as TGTGCCAGCGGATTCACAGCGTCACCCCTCCACTTT.

In DNA form, the CDR3 reads TGTGCCAGCAGCCCAGGACAGGCGACGCCTAACTATGGCTACACCTTC. Residues: CASSPGQATPNYGYTF. The chain carries TRBV27 and TRBJ1-2; TRBD1 matches at 7 bases. The CDR3 is made up of 16 amino acids. The J segment lost 0 bases and the V segment lost 6 bases, leaving 10 bases of the junction unmatched. CDR1 MNHEY and CDR2 SMNVEV come from the germline V gene (reference sequence).

V is TRBV9 and J is TRBJ2-3; D is unclear. The germline V and J ends were trimmed by 0 bases and 5 bases, with 10 bases remaining between them. The germline V gene has CDR1 SGDLS and CDR2 YYNGEE. The CDR3 consists of 14 residues. The CDR3 is CASSVGQPGDTQYF. CDR3 nucleotides: TGTGCCAGCAGCGTAGGCCAGCCGGGAGATACGCAGTATTTT.

The chain has TRBV5-4 and TRBJ1-2, with D hard to call. Trimming left V 4 bases short and J 8 bases short, with 12 bases between. CDR1 is SGHNT, CDR2 YYREEE, per germline (reference sequence). The CDR3 spans 12 residues. The CDR3 loop is CASSPDFTGYTF. As DNA, the CDR3 is TGTGCCAGCAGCCCGGATTTCACGGGCTACACCTTC.

About this clone: Other DNA sequences of this sample code for an identical CDR3. The gene calls are TRBV18 and TRBJ2-1, with 8 bases matching TRBD2. Germline V CDR1 and CDR2: KGHSH, LQKENI. The CDR3 sequence is 16 residues long. V lost 0 bases and J lost 4; bases outside the gene matches: 5. This chain's CDR3 is CASSPPSGGAYNEQFF. CDR3 nucleotides: TGTGCCAGCTCACCACCGTCGGGAGGGGCATACAATGAGCAGTTCTTC.

Turning to this clone: Different DNA sequences within this sample yield the same CDR3. This chain connects TRBV28 to TRBJ1-5, with D perhaps matching TRBD1 (6 bases). Germline assignment: CDR1 MDHEN and CDR2 SYDVKM. Trimming removed 6 bases at V and 0 bases at J, with 12 bases between. The CDR3 contains 15 residues. CDR3 protein: CASSLGGNSNQPQHF. CDR3 nucleotides: TGTGCCAGCAGCTTAGGGGGGAATAGCAATCAGCCCCAGCATTTT.

This clone was observed a handful of times. The chain joins TRBV7-9 to TRBJ1-1; TRBD1 might be the D (6 bases). Germline lookup yields CDR1 SEHNR and CDR2 FQNEAQ (reference sequence). The CDR3 consists of 13 residues. Deletions cut 5 bases from V and 7 bases from J, with 14 bases between. As DNA, the CDR3 is TGTGCCAGCAGCGCACAGGGATTAGATGAAGCTTTCTTT. Translation: CASSAQGLDEAFF.

The J gene is TRBJ1-4, the V gene TRBV9; TRBD1 might be the D (6 bases). This CDR3 spans 15 amino acids. Germline CDR1 is SGDLS and CDR2 is YYNGEE. V was cut by 3 bases and J by 7 bases, with 16 bases left in between. The CDR3, as DNA: TGTGCCAGCAGCGCCTTACAGGGTCTGGGTGAAAAACTGTTTTTT. This codes for CASSALQGLGEKLFF.

The chain is built from TRBV6-5 and TRBJ2-7; D perhaps matches TRBD1 (5 bases). V was shortened by 8 bases and J by 3 bases, with 11 bases between the two germline ends. The CDR3 has 12 amino acids. Germline assignment: CDR1 MNHEY and CDR2 SVGAGI. Here the CDR3 DNA reads TGTGCCAGCTGGGGCAGCGACTACGAGCAGTACTTC. Residues: CASWGSDYEQYF.

V gene TRBV5-8 combines with J gene TRBJ2-2, with D unresolved. The CDR3 contains 17 residues. Deletions cut 0 bases from V and 6 bases from J, with 18 bases between. CDR1 and CDR2 from the germline V gene are SGHTS and YDEGEE. The CDR3, as DNA: TGTGCCAGCAGCTTGGCTATGAAAACCACTCCGTCCGGGGAGCTGTTTTTT. Translation: CASSLAMKTTPSGELFF.

This sequence joins TRBV10-3 and TRBJ1-1, with unresolved D. Germline loops: CDR1 ENHRY, CDR2 SYGVKD. V was shortened by 6 bases and J by 4 bases, with 6 bases between the two germline ends. CDR3 length: 11 residues. CDR3 sequence reads: CAIRQSTEAFF. Here the CDR3 DNA reads TGTGCCATCAGGCAGAGCACTGAAGCTTTCTTT.

The chain combines TRBV9 with TRBJ2-7; the match to TRBD1 covers 7 bases. Germline CDR1 and CDR2: SGDLS and YYNGEE. The V gene end was trimmed by 0 bases and the J gene end by 0 bases; junction bases not matched to a gene: 6. The CDR3 is 16 amino acids. CDR3 coding DNA: TGTGCCAGCAGCGTAGGCGACAGGGCACGCTCCTACGAGCAGTACTTC. Protein: CASSVGDRARSYEQYF.